The clone carrying this TCR beta chain was picked up a small number of times. Its target is unknown. These data come from a study of spatial heterogeneity in lung cancer. The study, taken as a whole, reports: Ubiquitous expanded tumor TCRs surfaced in blood more at resection than they did at follow-up.

Every TCR cDNA molecule bore a unique molecular identifier. TCRdb re-called the 5' RACE reads with MiXCR, one entry per CDR3 protein. The sample holds about 82,000 distinct CDR3 sequences, roughly 12% seen once. This CDR3 spans 16 amino acids. V trimming: 0 bases; J trimming: 2 bases; junction bases outside the gene matches: 3. CDR1 LGHDT and CDR2 YNNKEL come from the germline V gene (reference sequence). Documented time point: sample taken at primary tumor resection. The input material, whole RNA from tumor, nontumor lung or frozen PBMC, was sequenced unsorted. The chain employs TRBV3-1 and TRBJ2-3, with TRBD2 identical over 9 bases. This sample comprised PBMCs, obtained at surgery. The receptor comes from a male donor with early-stage non-small cell lung cancer. The CDR3 DNA reads TGTGCCAGCAGCCAAGAAGGCGGGGGGGTCACAGATACGCAGTATTTT. Translating it yields CASSQEGGGVTDTQYF.